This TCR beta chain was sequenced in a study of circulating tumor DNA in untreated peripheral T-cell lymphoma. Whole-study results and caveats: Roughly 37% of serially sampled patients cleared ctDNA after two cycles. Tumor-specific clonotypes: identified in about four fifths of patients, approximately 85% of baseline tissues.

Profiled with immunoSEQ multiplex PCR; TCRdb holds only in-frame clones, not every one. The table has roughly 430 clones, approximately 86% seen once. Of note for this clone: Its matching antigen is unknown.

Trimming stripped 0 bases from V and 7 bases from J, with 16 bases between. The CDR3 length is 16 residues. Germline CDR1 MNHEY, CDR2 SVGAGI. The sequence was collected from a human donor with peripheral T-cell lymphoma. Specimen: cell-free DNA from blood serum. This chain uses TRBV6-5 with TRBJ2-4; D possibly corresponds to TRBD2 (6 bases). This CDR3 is CASSYSKYGGKNIQYF. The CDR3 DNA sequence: TGTGCCAGCAGTTACTCGAAATACGGAGGGAAGAACATTCAGTACTTC.